One TCR beta chain is described in this entry. This record comes from a study of blood T cell repertoires in COVID-19. Study-wide context: The study drew acute and convalescent COVID-19 samples from the United States, Italy and Spain. Sample material is recorded as cDNA or gDNA derived from T cells, B-cell-depleted T cells, or PBMCs.

Per the original data handling: Amplification from reference gene primers served as the basis for estimated nucleated cell counts. Sequencing used immunoSEQ multiplex PCR; TCRdb keeps in-frame clones, though not all of them. The V and J calls and clone size are taken from that table; D and trimming were inferred from the DNA. The data contain about 16,000 clones, 85% to 90% of them singletons. A Seattle source enrolled patients during active infection and followed them longitudinally. The CDR3 totals 13 residues. Between the trimmed V and J ends, which lost 5 bases and 1 base, there was a span of 6 bases. Looked up from germline, CDR1 is SGHTA and CDR2 is FQGNSA.

The specimen sequenced was peripheral blood. The clonotype comes from a woman aged 80 or over with COVID-19, enrolled during active disease. The chain employs TRBV7-2 and TRBJ1-3; D is ambiguous. The CDR3 sequence: CASSARSGNTIYF. The CDR3, as DNA: TGTGCCAGCAGCGCGAGGTCTGGAAACACCATATATTTT.